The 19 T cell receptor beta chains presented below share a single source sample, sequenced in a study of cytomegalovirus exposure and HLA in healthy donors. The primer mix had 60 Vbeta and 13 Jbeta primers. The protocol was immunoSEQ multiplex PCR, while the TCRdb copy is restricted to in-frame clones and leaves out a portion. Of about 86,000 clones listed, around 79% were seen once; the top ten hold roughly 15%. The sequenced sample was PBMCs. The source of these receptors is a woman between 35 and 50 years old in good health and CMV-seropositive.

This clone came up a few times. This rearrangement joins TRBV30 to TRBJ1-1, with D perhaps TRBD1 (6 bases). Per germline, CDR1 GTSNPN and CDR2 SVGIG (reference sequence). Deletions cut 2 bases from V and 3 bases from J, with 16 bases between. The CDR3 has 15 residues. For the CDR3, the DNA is TGTGCCTGGAGTCCCTCAGGGGTGGGGGACACTGAAGCTTTCTTT. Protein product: CAWSPSGVGDTEAFF.

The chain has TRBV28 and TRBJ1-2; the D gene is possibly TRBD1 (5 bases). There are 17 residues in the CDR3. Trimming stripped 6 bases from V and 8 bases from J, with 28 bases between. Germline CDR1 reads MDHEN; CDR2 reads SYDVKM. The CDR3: CASSPVGGIGALGGYTF. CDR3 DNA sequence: TGTGCCAGCAGCCCCGTCGGTGGTATTGGGGCCTTGGGAGGCTACACCTTC.

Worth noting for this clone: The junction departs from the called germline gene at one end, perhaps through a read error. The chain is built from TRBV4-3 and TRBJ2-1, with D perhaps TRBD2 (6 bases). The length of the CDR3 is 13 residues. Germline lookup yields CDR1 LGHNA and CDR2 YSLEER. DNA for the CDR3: TGCGCCAGCAGCCAGGAGGGCTGGGATGAGCAGCTCTTC. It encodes CASSQEGWDEQLF.

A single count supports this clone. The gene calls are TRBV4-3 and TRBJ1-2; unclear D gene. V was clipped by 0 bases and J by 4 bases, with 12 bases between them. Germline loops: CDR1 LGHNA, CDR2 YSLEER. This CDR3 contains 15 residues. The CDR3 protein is CASSQEVQTIYGYTF. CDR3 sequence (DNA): TGCGCCAGCAGCCAAGAGGTACAGACTATCTATGGCTACACCTTC.

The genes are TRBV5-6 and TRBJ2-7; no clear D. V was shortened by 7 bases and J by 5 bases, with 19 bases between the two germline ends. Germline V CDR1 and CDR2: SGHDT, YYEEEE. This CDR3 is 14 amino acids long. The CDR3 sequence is CASGPAPLRDEQYF. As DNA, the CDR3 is TGTGCCAGCGGGCCGGCCCCCCTCCGAGACGAGCAGTACTTC. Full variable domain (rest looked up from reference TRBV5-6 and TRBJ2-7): DAGVTQSPTHLIKTRGQQVTLRCSPKSGHDTVSWYQQALGQGPQFIFQYYEEEERQRGNFPDRFSGHQFPNYSSELNVNALLLGDSALYLCASGPAPLRDEQYFGPGTRLTVT.

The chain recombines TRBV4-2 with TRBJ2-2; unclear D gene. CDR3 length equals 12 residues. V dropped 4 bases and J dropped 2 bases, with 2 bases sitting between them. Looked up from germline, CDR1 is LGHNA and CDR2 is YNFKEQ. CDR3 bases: TGTGCCAGCAGCCCTAACACCGGGGAGCTGTTTTTT. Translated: CASSPNTGELFF.

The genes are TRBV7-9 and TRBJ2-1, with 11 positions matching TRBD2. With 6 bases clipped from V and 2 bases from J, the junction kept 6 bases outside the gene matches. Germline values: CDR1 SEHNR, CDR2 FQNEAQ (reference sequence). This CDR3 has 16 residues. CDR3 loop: CASSPIAGGPYNEQFF. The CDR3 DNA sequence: TGTGCCAGCAGTCCTATAGCGGGAGGGCCCTACAATGAGCAGTTCTTC. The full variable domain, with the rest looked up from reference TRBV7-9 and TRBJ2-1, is DTGVSQNPRHKITKRGQNVTFRCDPISEHNRLYWYRQTLGQGPEFLTYFQNEAQLEKSRLLSDRFSAERPKGSFSTLEIQRTEQGDSAMYLCASSPIAGGPYNEQFFGPGTRLTVL.

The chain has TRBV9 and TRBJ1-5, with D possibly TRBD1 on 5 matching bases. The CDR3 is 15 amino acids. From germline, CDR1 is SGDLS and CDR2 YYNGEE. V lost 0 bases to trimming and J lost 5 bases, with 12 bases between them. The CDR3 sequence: CASSVGSGSHQPQHF. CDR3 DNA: TGTGCCAGCAGCGTAGGTTCAGGGTCCCATCAGCCCCAGCATTTT.

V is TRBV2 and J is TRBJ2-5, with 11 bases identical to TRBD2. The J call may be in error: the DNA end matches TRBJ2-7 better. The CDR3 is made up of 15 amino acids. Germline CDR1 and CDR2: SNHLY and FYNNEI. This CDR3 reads CASSEVAGGPYEQYF. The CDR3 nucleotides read TGTGCCAGCAGTGAGGTAGCGGGAGGGCCGTACGAGCAGTACTTC.

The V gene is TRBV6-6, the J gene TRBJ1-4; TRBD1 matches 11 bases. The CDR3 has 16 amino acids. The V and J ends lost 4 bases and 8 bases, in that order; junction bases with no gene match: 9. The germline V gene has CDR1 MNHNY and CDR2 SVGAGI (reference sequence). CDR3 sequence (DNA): TGTGCCAGCAGTTCTCTCGGACAGGGGGCACGAGAAAAACTGTTTTTT. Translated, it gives CASSSLGQGAREKLFF.

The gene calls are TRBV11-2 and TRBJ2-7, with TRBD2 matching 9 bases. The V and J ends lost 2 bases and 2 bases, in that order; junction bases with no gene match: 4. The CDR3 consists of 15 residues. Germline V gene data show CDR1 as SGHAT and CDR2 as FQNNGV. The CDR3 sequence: CASSLSAGGPYEQYF. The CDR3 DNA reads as TGTGCCAGCAGCTTATCAGCGGGAGGCCCCTACGAGCAGTACTTC.

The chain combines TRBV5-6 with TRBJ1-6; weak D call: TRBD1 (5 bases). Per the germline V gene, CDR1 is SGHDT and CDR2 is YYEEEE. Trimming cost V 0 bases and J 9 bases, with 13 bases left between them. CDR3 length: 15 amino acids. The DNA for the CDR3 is TGTGCCAGCAGCTTGGGTAGGGGCCCTGGTTCACCCCTCCACTTT. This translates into CASSLGRGPGSPLHF.

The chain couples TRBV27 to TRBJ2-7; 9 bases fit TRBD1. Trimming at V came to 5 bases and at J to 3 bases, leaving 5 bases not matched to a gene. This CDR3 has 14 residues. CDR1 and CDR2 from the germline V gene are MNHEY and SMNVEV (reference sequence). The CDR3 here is CASSRDRVNYEQYF. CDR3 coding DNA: TGTGCCAGCAGTAGGGACAGGGTGAACTACGAGCAGTACTTC.

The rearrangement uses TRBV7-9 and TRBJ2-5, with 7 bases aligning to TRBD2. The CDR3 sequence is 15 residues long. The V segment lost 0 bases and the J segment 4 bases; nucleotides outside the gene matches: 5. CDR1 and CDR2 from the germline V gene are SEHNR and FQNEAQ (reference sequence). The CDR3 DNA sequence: TGTGCCAGCAGCTTAGCGGGGGGGTGGAGAGAGACCCAGTACTTC. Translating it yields CASSLAGGWRETQYF.

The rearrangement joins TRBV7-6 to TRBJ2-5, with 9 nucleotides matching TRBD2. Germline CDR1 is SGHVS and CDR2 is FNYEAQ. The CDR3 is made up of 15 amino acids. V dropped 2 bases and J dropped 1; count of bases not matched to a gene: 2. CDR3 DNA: TGTGCCAGCAGCTTAAGCGGGGGGTTCCAAGAGACCCAGTACTTC. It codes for CASSLSGGFQETQYF.

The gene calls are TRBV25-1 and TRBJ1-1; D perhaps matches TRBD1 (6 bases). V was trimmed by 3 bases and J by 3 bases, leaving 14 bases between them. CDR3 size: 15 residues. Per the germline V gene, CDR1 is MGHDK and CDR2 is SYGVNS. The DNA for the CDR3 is TGTGCCAGCAGTGAGACCGCAGAGGGGGACACTGAAGCTTTCTTT. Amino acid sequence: CASSETAEGDTEAFF.

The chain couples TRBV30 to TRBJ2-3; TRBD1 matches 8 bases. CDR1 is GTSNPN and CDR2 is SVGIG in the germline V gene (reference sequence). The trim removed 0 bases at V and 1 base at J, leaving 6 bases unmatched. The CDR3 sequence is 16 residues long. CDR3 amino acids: CAWSVFRGQGTDTQYF. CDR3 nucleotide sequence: TGTGCCTGGAGTGTATTTCGGGGACAGGGCACAGATACGCAGTATTTT.

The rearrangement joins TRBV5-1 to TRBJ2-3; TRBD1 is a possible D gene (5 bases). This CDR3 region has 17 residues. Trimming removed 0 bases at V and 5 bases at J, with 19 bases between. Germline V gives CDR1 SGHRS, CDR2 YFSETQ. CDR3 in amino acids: CASSLGRQKLLGDTQYF. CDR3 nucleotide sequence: TGCGCCAGCAGCTTGGGACGACAGAAACTTTTAGGAGATACGCAGTATTTT.

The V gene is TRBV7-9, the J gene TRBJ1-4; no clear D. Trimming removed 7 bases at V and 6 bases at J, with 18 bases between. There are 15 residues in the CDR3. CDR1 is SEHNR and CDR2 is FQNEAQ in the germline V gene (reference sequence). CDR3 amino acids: CASTSLGVRDEKLFF. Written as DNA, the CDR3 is TGTGCCAGCACCTCCCTCGGGGTTAGGGATGAAAAACTGTTTTTT.